This TCR beta chain was found in a study of cytotoxic CD8 clonotypes in ibrutinib-treated CLL. Points from the study as a whole: Contraction or stability on treatment characterized the public clonotypes, which were uncommon.

Sequencing was performed with immunoSEQ multiplex PCR; in TCRdb, only in-frame clones are kept and a portion is missing. The profile shows about 130,000 clones, 79% of them singletons. Concerning this clone: The antigen is not known.

The sequence derives from a human donor with chronic lymphocytic leukemia. Sample: PBMCs, taken after 12 months of ibrutinib treatment.

The CDR3 here is CASSEDLGTSSYEQYF. CDR3 bases: TGTGCCAGCAGTGAAGATCTCGGGACTAGTTCCTACGAGCAGTACTTC. The chain combines TRBV6-1 with TRBJ2-7; 8 bases are shared with TRBD2. Per the germline V gene, CDR1 is MNHNS and CDR2 is SASEGT. V shed 1 base, J shed 1 base, and the junction held 6 bases outside the gene matches. The CDR3 loop spans 16 amino acids.